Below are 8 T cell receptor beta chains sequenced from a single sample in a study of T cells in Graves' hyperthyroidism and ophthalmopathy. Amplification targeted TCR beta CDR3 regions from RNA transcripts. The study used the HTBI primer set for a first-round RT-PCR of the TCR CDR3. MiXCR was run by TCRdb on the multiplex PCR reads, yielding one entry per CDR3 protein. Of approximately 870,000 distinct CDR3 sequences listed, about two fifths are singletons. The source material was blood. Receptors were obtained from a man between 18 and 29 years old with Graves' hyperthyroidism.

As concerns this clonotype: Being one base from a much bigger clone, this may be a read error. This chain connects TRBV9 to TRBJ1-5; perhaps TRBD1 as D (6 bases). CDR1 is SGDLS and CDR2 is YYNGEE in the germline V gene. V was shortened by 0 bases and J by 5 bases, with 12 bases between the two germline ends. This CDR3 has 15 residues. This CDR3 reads CASSVGTVPDQPQHF. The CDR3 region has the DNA TGTGCCAGCAGCGTAGGGACAGTGCCCGATCAGCCCCAGCATTTT.

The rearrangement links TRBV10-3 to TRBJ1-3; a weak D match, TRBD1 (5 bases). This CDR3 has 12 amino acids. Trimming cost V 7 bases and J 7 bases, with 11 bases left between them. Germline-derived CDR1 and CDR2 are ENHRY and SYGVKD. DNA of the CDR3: TGTGCCATCACGAAGGGGTTTAACACCATATATTTT. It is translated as CAITKGFNTIYF.

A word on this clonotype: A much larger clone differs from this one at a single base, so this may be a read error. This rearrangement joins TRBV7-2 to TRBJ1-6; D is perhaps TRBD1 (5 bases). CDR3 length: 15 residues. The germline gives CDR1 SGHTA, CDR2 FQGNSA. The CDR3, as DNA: TGTGCCAGCAGCTTTGACAGTTCCTATAATCCACCCCTCCACTTT. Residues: CASSFDSSYNPPLHF.

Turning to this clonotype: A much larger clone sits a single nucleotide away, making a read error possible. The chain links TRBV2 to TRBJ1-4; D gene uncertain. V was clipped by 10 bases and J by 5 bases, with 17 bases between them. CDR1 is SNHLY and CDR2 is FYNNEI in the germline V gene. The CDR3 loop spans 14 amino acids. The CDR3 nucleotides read TGTGCCAACAAGAATCCGGGCCCGAATGAAAAACTGTTTTTT. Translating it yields CANKNPGPNEKLFF.

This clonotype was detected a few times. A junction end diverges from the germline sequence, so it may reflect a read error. CDR3 in amino acids: CASSQSTVNTEAFF. The CDR3 DNA reads TGTGCCAGCAGCCAATCTACAGTGAACACTGAAGCTTTCTTT. The chain uses TRBV4-1 and TRBJ1-1, with D uncertain. CDR1 and CDR2 (germline): MGHRA, YSYEKL. The CDR3 spans 14 residues.

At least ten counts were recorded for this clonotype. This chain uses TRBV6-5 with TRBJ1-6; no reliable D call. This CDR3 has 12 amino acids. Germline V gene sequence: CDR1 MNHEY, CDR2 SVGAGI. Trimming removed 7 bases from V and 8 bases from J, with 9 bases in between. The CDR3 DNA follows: TGTGCCAGCATTAAGGGAGATTCACCCCTCCACTTT. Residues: CASIKGDSPLHF.

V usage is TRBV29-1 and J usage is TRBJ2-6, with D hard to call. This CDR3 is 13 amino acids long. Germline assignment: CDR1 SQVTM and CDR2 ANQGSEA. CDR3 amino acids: CRGMVSGANVLTF. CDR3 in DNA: TGCAGAGGAATGGTCTCTGGGGCCAACGTCCTGACTTTC. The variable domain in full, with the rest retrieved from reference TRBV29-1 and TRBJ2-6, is SAVISQKPSRDICQRGTSLTIQCQVDSQVTMMFWYRQQPGQSLTLIATANQGSEATYESGFVIDKFPISRPNLTFSTLTVSNMSPEDSSIYLCRGMVSGANVLTFGAGSRLTVL.

The CDR3 reads CASSLQPGRGQLFF. CDR3 in DNA: TGCGCCAGCAGCTTGCAGCCCGGCAGGGGACAACTGTTTTTT. The chain joins TRBV5-1 to TRBJ2-2; D might be TRBD1 (6 bases). This CDR3 is built from 14 residues. V gave up 1 base and J gave up 14 bases, with 18 bases separating them. Germline assignment: CDR1 SGHRS and CDR2 YFSETQ.